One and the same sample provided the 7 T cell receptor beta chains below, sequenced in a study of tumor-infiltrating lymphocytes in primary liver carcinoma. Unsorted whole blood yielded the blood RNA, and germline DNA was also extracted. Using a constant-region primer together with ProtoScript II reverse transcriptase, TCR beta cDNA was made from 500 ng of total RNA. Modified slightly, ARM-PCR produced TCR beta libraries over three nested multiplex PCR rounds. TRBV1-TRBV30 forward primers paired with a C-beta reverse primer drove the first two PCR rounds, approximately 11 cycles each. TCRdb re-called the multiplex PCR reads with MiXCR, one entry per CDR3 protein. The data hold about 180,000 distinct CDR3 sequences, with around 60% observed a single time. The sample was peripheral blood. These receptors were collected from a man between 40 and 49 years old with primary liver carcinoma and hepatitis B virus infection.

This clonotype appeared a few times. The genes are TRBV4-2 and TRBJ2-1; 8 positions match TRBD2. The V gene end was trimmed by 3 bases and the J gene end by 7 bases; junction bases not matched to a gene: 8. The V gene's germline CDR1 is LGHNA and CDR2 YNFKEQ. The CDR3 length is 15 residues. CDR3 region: CASSQEIAGPNEQFF. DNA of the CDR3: TGTGCCAGCAGCCAGGAGATAGCGGGACCGAATGAGCAGTTCTTC.

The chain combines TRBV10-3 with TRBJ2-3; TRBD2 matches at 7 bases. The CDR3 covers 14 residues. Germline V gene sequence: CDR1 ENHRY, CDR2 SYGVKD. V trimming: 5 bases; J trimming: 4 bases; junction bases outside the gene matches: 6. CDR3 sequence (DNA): TGTGCCATCAGTAGGCGGGAGCTCCCAGATACGCAGTATTTT. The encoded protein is CAISRRELPDTQYF.

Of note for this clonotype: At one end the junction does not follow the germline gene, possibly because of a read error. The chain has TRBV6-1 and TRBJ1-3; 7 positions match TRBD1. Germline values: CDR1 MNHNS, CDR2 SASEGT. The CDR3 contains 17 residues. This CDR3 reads CASSESFSSGGWTTTYF. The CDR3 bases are TGTGCCAGCAGTGAATCTTTTAGTTCAGGGGGTTGGACCACCACATATTTT.

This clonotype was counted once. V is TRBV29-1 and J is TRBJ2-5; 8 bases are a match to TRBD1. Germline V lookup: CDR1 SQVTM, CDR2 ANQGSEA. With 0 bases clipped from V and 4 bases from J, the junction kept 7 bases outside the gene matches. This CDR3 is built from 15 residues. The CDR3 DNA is TGCAGCGTTGAAGAGGGACAGGAGTTTAGAGAGACCCAGTACTTC. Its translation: CSVEEGQEFRETQYF.

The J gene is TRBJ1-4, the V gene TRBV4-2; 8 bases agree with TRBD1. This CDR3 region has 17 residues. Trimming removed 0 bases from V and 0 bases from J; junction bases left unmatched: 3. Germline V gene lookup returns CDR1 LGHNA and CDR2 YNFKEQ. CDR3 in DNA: TGTGCCAGCAGCCAAGACCCAGGGGGCACAACTAATGAAAAACTGTTTTTT. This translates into CASSQDPGGTTNEKLFF.

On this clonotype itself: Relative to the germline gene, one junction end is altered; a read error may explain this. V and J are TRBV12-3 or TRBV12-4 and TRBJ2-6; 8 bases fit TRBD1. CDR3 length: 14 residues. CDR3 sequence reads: CASRAGQGASVLTF. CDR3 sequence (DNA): TGTGCCAGCAGGGCAGGTCAGGGGGCCAGCGTCCTGACTTTC.

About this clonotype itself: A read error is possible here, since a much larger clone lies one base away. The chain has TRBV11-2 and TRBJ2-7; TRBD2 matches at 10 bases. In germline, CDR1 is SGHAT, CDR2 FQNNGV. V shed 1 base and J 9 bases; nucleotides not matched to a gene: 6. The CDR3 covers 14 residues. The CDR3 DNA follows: TGTGCCAGCAGCTTAGCCGGACTAGCGGACGGGCAGTACTTC. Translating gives CASSLAGLADGQYF.